A single sample gave rise to the 26 T cell receptor beta chains below, sequenced in a study of T cell responses to AZD1222 COVID-19 vaccine (dated by TCRdb to the early 2020s). Per the publication, the time point label means: baseline before first vaccination. Preparation of the library involved the immunoSEQ multiplex PCR assay. TCRdb's version of the immuneACCESS table is confined to in-frame rearrangements and falls short of the full clone set. An unresolved V gene accounts for under half of the shortfall where checked; the remainder is of unknown origin. Within this sample are over 100,000 clones, with approximately 90% of them counted one time only. 20% to 25% of the sample is in the top ten clones. The sample was peripheral blood, taken on day 0 of AZD1222 vaccination. Every receptor here comes from an adult in good health.

The chain recombines TRBV4-3 with TRBJ1-4; D perhaps matches TRBD1 (5 bases). The CDR3 contains 17 residues. V lost 1 base to trimming and J lost 0 bases, with 12 bases between them. CDR1 is LGHNA, CDR2 YSLEER, per germline. As DNA, the CDR3 is TGCGCCAGCAGCCAAGTTTGGGGGGGGGCAACTAATGAAAAACTGTTTTTT. This sequence encodes CASSQVWGGATNEKLFF.

This rearrangement joins TRBV27 to TRBJ2-5; 11 positions match TRBD1. This CDR3 is 15 amino acids long. Trimming cost V 5 bases and J 5 bases; bases outside gene matches: 7. Germline lookup yields CDR1 MNHEY and CDR2 SMNVEV (reference sequence). Written as DNA, the CDR3 is TGTGCCAGCAGTCACGGGACAGGGGGATGGGAGACCCAGTACTTC. Its protein product is CASSHGTGGWETQYF.

The chain is built from TRBV3-1 (or the pseudogene TRBV3-2) and TRBJ1-1; the D is unclear. The CDR3 has 11 amino acids. The V end lost 0 bases, the J end lost 10 bases, and 6 bases lay between the germline ends. Germline-derived CDR1 and CDR2 are LGHDT and YNNKEL (reference sequence). The DNA for the CDR3 is TGTGCCAGCAGCCAAGAAAGGACAGCTTTCTTT. It specifies CASSQERTAFF.

The chain combines TRBV6-2 or TRBV6-3 with TRBJ2-1; 8 nucleotides align to TRBD2. This CDR3 is built from 14 residues. The germline gives CDR1 MNHEY, CDR2 SVGEGT. J gave up 1 base and V 4 bases, and 0 bases lay outside the gene matches. CDR3 loop: CASSSSGSYNEQFF. CDR3 DNA sequence: TGTGCCAGCAGTTCTAGCGGGTCCTACAATGAGCAGTTCTTC.

The chain uses TRBV27 and TRBJ2-1; D remains unclear. V was cut by 7 bases and J by 5 bases, with 18 bases left in between. From germline, CDR1 is MNHEY and CDR2 SMNVEV (reference sequence). The CDR3 runs 15 residues. The CDR3 nucleotides are TGTGCCAGCAACGATCCGGTTCGGCGGAACAATGAGCAGTTCTTC. Translating it yields CASNDPVRRNNEQFF.

The chain recombines TRBV12-3 or TRBV12-4 with TRBJ1-5, with D unresolved. This CDR3 is 13 amino acids long. With 4 bases removed from V and 3 bases from J, the gap between germline ends came to 7 bases. Here the CDR3 DNA reads TGTGCCAGCAGTTCCCACCTCAATCAGCCCCAGCATTTT. Translated: CASSSHLNQPQHF.

DNA of the CDR3: TGTGCCAGCAGTTACTGGCAGGATACGCAGTATTTT. Its translation: CASSYWQDTQYF. The rearrangement joins TRBV6-2 or TRBV6-3 to TRBJ2-3; D is unclear. V lost 1 base, J lost 6 bases, and 5 bases lay in between. This CDR3 has 12 residues. Germline V lookup: CDR1 MNHEY, CDR2 SVGEGT.

This chain joins TRBV5-5 and TRBJ2-2; 9 bases are a match to TRBD1. Germline V gene lookup returns CDR1 SGHKS and CDR2 YYEKEE (reference sequence). J was trimmed by 2 bases and V by 4 bases; bases with no gene match: 9. This CDR3 comprises 17 residues. The CDR3 loop is CASSAKDRGGNTGELFF. The DNA of the CDR3 is TGTGCCAGCAGCGCCAAGGACAGGGGAGGCAACACCGGGGAGCTGTTTTTT.

Remarks on this clone: The junction does not match germline at one end; this may be a read error. This chain connects TRBV7-7 to TRBJ1-1; no clear D. This CDR3 has 13 residues. Germline V gene sequence: CDR1 SSHAT, CDR2 FNYEAQ (reference sequence). The CDR3 bases are TGTGCTAGCAGCTTAGGCAGGAACACTGAAGCTTTCTTT. Translating gives CASSLGRNTEAFF.

This chain uses TRBV18 with TRBJ1-6; TRBD1 agrees at 7 bases. The CDR3 loop spans 16 amino acids. V lost 6 bases and J lost 5; bases outside the gene matches: 10. Per the germline V gene, CDR1 is KGHSH and CDR2 is LQKENI. CDR3 region: CASSLRDRSNNSPLHF. The CDR3 DNA is TGTGCCAGCTCGCTCCGGGACAGATCAAATAATTCACCCCTCCACTTT.

This clone was observed a handful of times. Only one base separates this from a far larger clonotype, so it likely reflects a read error. Additional DNA sequences in this sample encode the identical CDR3. This chain joins TRBV21-1 and TRBJ1-6; the table's D gene call, TRBD1, was not cross checked with the DNA. TRBV21-1 is a recognized pseudogene. This CDR3 spans 15 amino acids. As DNA, the CDR3 is TGTGCCAGCCGCCCCCCAGGACAGGGGGGCTCACCCCTCCACTTT. Translated, it gives CASRPPGQGGSPLHF.

This clone has just one count. The CDR3 DNA follows: TGTGCCAGCAGTTCCGTCCCGGACCTCCAAGAGACCCAGTACTTC. This encodes CASSSVPDLQETQYF. The chain couples TRBV28 to TRBJ2-5; D gene ambiguous. Trimming left V 4 bases short and J 1 base short, with 13 bases between. CDR1 is MDHEN and CDR2 is SYDVKM in the germline V gene. The CDR3 runs 15 residues.

The chain combines TRBV30 with TRBJ1-1, with D tentatively TRBD1 (6 bases). The germline V gene encodes CDR1 GTSNPN and CDR2 SVGIG (reference sequence). The CDR3 runs 12 residues. V was cut by 8 bases and J by 2 bases, with 12 bases left in between. The CDR3 DNA sequence: TGTGCCCGCCTCAGGGGTAACACTGAAGCTTTCTTT. Translated: CARLRGNTEAFF.

The chain is built from TRBV7-9 and TRBJ2-7, with 11 bases that match TRBD2. Unmatched junction bases numbered 7, after V lost 4 bases and J lost 8 bases. Germline V gene lookup returns CDR1 SEHNR and CDR2 FQNEAQ (reference sequence). The CDR3 runs 14 residues. CDR3 amino acids: CASSSSGGPVKQYF. The CDR3 bases are TGTGCCAGCAGCTCTAGCGGGGGGCCGGTGAAGCAGTACTTC.

The chain joins TRBV18 to TRBJ1-1; 9 nucleotides align to TRBD1. Germline CDR1 is KGHSH and CDR2 is LQKENI. V was pared by 3 bases and J by 2 bases, with 4 bases of the junction left unmatched. This CDR3 is built from 15 residues. The CDR3 protein is CASSPAQGANTEAFF. The CDR3 DNA sequence: TGTGCCAGCTCACCTGCACAGGGGGCAAACACTGAAGCTTTCTTT.

The sample holds a few counts of this clone. The rearrangement links TRBV19 to TRBJ1-5; D uncertain. CDR3 length: 16 amino acids. Germline V gene lookup returns CDR1 LNHDA and CDR2 SQIVND (reference sequence). The ends were cut back, 3 bases at V and 1 base at J, with 13 bases in the middle. CDR3 region: CASSIGWSASNQPQHF. The CDR3 DNA reads TGTGCCAGTAGTATCGGTTGGTCTGCAAGCAATCAGCCCCAGCATTTT.

This clone appeared a single time. This chain joins TRBV7-9 and TRBJ1-1, with D possibly matching TRBD1 (5 bases). V lost 9 bases to trimming and J lost 2 bases, with 16 bases between them. The CDR3 runs 14 residues. Germline assignment: CDR1 SEHNR and CDR2 FQNEAQ (reference sequence). The CDR3 nucleotides are TGTGCCAGTACCAGCGGGGGGTTAAACACTGAAGCTTTCTTT. Protein: CASTSGGLNTEAFF.

This clone was observed a single time. The rearrangement joins TRBV19 to TRBJ1-6, with D unclear. Trimming took 7 bases from V and 8 from J, leaving 18 bases between them. The V gene's germline CDR1 is LNHDA and CDR2 SQIVND (reference sequence). The CDR3 is 15 amino acids. CDR3 sequence reads: CASTAIGSFDSPLHF. CDR3 sequence (DNA): TGTGCCAGTACCGCCATAGGTAGTTTTGATTCACCCCTCCACTTT.

The rearrangement joins TRBV3-1 (or the pseudogene TRBV3-2) to TRBJ1-2, with 9 nucleotides matching TRBD1. The CDR3 totals 15 residues. The germline V gene has CDR1 LGHDT and CDR2 YNNKEL (reference sequence). Trimming removed 4 bases from V and 5 bases from J; junction bases left unmatched: 8. The CDR3 sequence is CASSRVTGGFYGYTF. CDR3 nucleotide sequence: TGTGCCAGCAGCCGGGTCACAGGGGGCTTTTATGGCTACACCTTC.

This rearrangement joins TRBV30 to TRBJ1-6, with TRBD1 matching 7 bases. The CDR3 covers 15 residues. V lost 2 bases and J lost 9; bases outside the gene matches: 10. The V gene's germline CDR1 is GTSNPN and CDR2 SVGIG (reference sequence). This CDR3 reads CAWSPLQGPGSPLHF. CDR3 nucleotide sequence: TGTGCCTGGAGTCCATTACAGGGGCCGGGTTCACCCCTCCACTTT.

This clone was picked up a small number of times. The chain carries TRBV10-3 and TRBJ1-2; D uncertain. Germline assignment: CDR1 ENHRY and CDR2 SYGVKD. This CDR3 contains 13 residues. Between the trimmed V and J ends, which lost 4 bases and 5 bases, there was a span of 11 bases. CDR3 sequence reads: CAISVSLGYGYTF. The CDR3 DNA reads TGTGCCATCAGTGTTAGCTTAGGGTATGGCTACACCTTC.

The chain links TRBV2 to TRBJ1-2; D not certain. The CDR3 is 14 residues long. CDR1 SNHLY and CDR2 FYNNEI come from the germline V gene. The V and J ends lost 5 bases and 5 bases respectively, with 15 bases between them. CDR3 nucleotides: TGTGCCAGCAGTCCCTCTATGAGGGATTATGGCTACACCTTC. Protein sequence: CASSPSMRDYGYTF.

The CDR3 DNA reads as TGTGCCTGGAGTGATCCGGGACAAAAGAATCAGCCCCAGCATTTT. This gives the protein CAWSDPGQKNQPQHF. The chain combines TRBV30 with TRBJ1-5, with D maybe TRBD1 (6 bases). CDR3 length: 15 amino acids. Looked up from germline, CDR1 is GTSNPN and CDR2 is SVGIG (reference sequence). Trimming removed 1 base from V and 4 bases from J, with 14 bases in between.

The genes are TRBV5-5 and TRBJ1-1; 7 bases agree with TRBD1. J was trimmed by 1 base and V by 5 bases; bases with no gene match: 8. Per germline, CDR1 SGHKS and CDR2 YYEKEE (reference sequence). There are 15 residues in the CDR3. The CDR3 DNA follows: TGTGCCAGCAGAGGGGGCGTAGGGGCGAACACTGAAGCTTTCTTT. Its protein product is CASRGGVGANTEAFF. The variable domain in full, with the rest retrieved from reference TRBV5-5 and TRBJ1-1, is DAGVTQSPTHLIKTRGQQVTLRCSPISGHKSVSWYQQVLGQGPQFIFQYYEKEERGRGNFPDRFSARQFPNYSSELNVNALLLGDSALYLCASRGGVGANTEAFFGQGTRLTVV.

The chain uses TRBV9 and TRBJ2-7, with 9 bases lining up with TRBD1. Germline V gives CDR1 SGDLS, CDR2 YYNGEE. This CDR3 spans 14 amino acids. The ends lost 3 bases at V and 6 bases at J; junction bases unmatched: 7. CDR3 nucleotide sequence: TGTGCCAGCAGCGCCGGGACAGGGAAGCCCGAGCAGTACTTC. It yields the protein CASSAGTGKPEQYF.

The chain links TRBV7-9 to TRBJ2-3; D not resolved. The CDR3 contains 15 residues. The germline CDR1 and CDR2 sequences are SEHNR and FQNEAQ (reference sequence). Trimming left V 6 bases short and J 7 bases short, with 20 bases between. CDR3 residues: CASRPKYTVTNTQYF. The CDR3 DNA reads TGTGCCAGCAGACCTAAGTATACGGTTACAAATACGCAGTATTTT.